This TCR beta chain comes out of a study of cytomegalovirus exposure and HLA in healthy donors. The CDR3 spans 12 residues. Germline values: CDR1 GTSNPN, CDR2 SVGIG (reference sequence). V was trimmed by 2 bases and J by 6 bases, leaving 11 bases between them. The PCR contained 60 Vbeta and 13 Jbeta primers. Some clones are missing from TCRdb's copy, which holds only in-frame ones; the method was immunoSEQ multiplex PCR. The sample lists some 200,000 clones, roughly 84% occurring once. This clone was picked up a small number of times. The V and J genes are TRBV30 and TRBJ2-7, with D tentatively TRBD2 (6 bases). The source is a man over 45 in good health and CMV-seronegative. Sequences were obtained from PBMCs. This CDR3 is CAWSSLEGEQYF. The CDR3, as DNA: TGTGCCTGGAGTTCGTTGGAGGGCGAGCAGTACTTC.